This T cell receptor beta chain was recorded in a study of blood T cell repertoires in COVID-19 (dated by TCRdb to between 2020 and 2021). General notes on the study: Samples from collaborators originated in the United States, Italy and Spain and spanned both the acute and convalescent phases of COVID-19. Deeply sampled blood TCRbeta repertoires from subjects exposed to, actively infected with, or recovered from COVID-19 were included in the dataset. The material from the prospective study consisted of cDNA or gDNA derived from T cells, B-cell-depleted T cells, or PBMCs. The samples were drawn from the first 160 participants of the ongoing ImmuneRACE study and from roughly 1,300 subjects provided by 6 global collaborators. A freely available public database, intended as a resource for researchers studying the immune response to SARS-CoV-2, is where the repertoires were released. A de-identified subject ID, COVID-19 status, age in years and sex were almost always included in the sample metadata. HLA class I and class II types, where available, came from metadata supplied by the sample provider rather than from assay-based typing. Study-level results and caveats: Clinical and demographic metadata were provided uncurated, with the amount varying by source and participant.

Trimmed from V: 7 bases; trimmed from J: 2 bases; junction bases lacking a gene match: 4. Based on the germline V gene, the CDR1 and CDR2 sequences are MNHEY and SVGAGI. Measured from the cysteine to the phenylalanine, the CDR3 is 13 residues long. Kept here is only the CDR3 DNA, which spans 39 bases and is read in frame from base 1. The immunoSEQ Assay, a bias-controlled multiplex PCR, was used to amplify TCRbeta CDR3 regions from genomic DNA. In the paper's pipeline: Nucleated cell counts per sample were estimated from amplification of reference gene primers within the assay. Sequence reads were collapsed and filtered to measure the absolute abundance of every unique TCRbeta CDR3 rearrangement. For each sample, productive Simpson clonality was calculated as the square root of Simpson's diversity index over productive rearrangements. TCRdb holds this immuneACCESS table with in-frame rearrangements only. Some clones are missing; in checked studies, unresolved V genes explain under half, and the rest has no known cause. The V and J calls and clone size come from that table; D and trimming were worked out from the DNA. The sample includes about 130,000 clones, with 80% to 85% observed a single time. The ten largest account for approximately 13% of the sample.

Samples from volunteer blood donors who had recovered from COVID-19 were contributed by a second Seattle source. Each collaborating institution followed its own protocols to collect whole blood in K2EDTA tubes. Collaborator samples were shipped for TCRbeta analysis as frozen whole blood, isolated PBMCs, or DNA extracted from either sample type. With regard to this clone: Its target antigen remains unknown. The record has no base qualities; no much larger clone is one base away.

This sequence uses TRBV6-5 and TRBJ1-2, and TRBD1 matches 7 of the central bases. Sequencing input: peripheral blood. This TCR was recovered from a woman in her twenties or thirties who had recovered from COVID-19. The nucleotides read TGTGCCAGCATTAGGGACAGAAACTATGGCTACACCTTC. Translated, it reads CASIRDRNYGYTF.